A single sample gave rise to the 3 T cell receptor beta chains below, sequenced in a study of T cell responses to AZD1222 COVID-19 vaccine. Generated by immunoSEQ multiplex PCR, the TCRdb table keeps only in-frame clones and is missing some. The repertoire holds 120,000 or so clones, with roughly 90% as singletons. The sequenced sample was peripheral blood, obtained on day 0 of AZD1222 vaccination. These receptors were taken from an adult in good health.

The V and J genes are TRBV6-2 or TRBV6-3 and TRBJ1-6; 9 nucleotides agree with TRBD1. Per the germline V gene, CDR1 is MNHEY and CDR2 is SVGEGT. The CDR3 covers 14 residues. Losses at the gene ends were 4 bases for V and 7 bases for J; bases not matched to a gene: 2. CDR3 sequence: CASSFTGGNSPLHF. In nucleotides, the CDR3 is TGTGCCAGCAGTTTTACAGGGGGCAATTCACCCCTCCACTTT.

This clone showed up just once. The rearrangement links TRBV4-1 to TRBJ1-5; 8 positions match TRBD1. There are 16 residues in the CDR3. CDR1 is MGHRA, CDR2 YSYEKL, per germline. J lost 0 bases, V lost 8 bases, and 9 bases had no gene match. DNA for the CDR3: TGCGCCAGCTCAGCGACAGGGGATTATAGCAATCAGCCCCAGCATTTT. Residues: CASSATGDYSNQPQHF.

The rearrangement uses TRBV21-1 and TRBJ1-1. TRBV21-1 is annotated as a pseudogene. CDR3 size: 17 residues. The CDR3 DNA is TGTGCCAGCAGCCCTCGGGACGCTCCTGGTATGAACACTGAAGCTTTCTTT. Protein: CASSPRDAPGMNTEAFF.